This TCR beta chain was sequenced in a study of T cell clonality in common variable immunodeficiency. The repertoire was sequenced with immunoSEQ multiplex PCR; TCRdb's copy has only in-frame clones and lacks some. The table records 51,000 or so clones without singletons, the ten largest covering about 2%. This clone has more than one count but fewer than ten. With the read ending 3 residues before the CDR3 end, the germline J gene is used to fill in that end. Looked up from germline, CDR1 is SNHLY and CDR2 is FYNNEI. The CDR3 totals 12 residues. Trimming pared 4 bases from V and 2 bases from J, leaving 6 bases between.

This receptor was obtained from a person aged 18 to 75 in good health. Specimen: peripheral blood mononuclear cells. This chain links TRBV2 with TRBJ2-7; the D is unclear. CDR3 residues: CASSGDTYEQYF. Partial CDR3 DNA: TGTGCCAGCAGTGGAGACACCTACGAG.